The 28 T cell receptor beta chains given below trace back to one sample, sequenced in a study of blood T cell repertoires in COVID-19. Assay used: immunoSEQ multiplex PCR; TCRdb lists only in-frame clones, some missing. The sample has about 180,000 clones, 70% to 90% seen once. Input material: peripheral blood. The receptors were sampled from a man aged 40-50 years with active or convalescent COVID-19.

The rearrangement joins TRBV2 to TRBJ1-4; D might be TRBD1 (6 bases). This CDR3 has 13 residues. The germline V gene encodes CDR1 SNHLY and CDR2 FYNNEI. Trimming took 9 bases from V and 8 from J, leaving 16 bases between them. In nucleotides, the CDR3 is TGTGCCAGTGACGGGGCAGGGGAGGAAAAACTGTTTTTT. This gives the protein CASDGAGEEKLFF.

The CDR3 nucleotides are TGTGCCAGCAGCTGGGGACCACAGGGCACAAATGAAAAACTGTTTTTT. It specifies CASSWGPQGTNEKLFF. The chain has TRBV5-6 and TRBJ1-4, with D perhaps TRBD1 (6 bases). V was pared by 3 bases and J by 5 bases, with 17 bases between. Per the germline V gene, CDR1 is SGHDT and CDR2 is YYEEEE. The CDR3 covers 16 residues.

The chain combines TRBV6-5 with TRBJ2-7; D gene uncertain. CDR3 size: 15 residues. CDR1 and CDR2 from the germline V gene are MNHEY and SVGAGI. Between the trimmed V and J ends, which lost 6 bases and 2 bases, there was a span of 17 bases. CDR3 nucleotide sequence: TGTGCCAGCAGAACGGCAGGCTCGACAACCTACGAGCAGTACTTC. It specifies CASRTAGSTTYEQYF.

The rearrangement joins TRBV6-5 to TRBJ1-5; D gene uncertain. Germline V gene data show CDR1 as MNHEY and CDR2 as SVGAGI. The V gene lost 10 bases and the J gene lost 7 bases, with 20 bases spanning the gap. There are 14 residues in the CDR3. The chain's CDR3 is CATSTLYGGQPQHF. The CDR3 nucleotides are TGTGCCACCTCGACGTTATACGGCGGGCAGCCCCAGCATTTT.

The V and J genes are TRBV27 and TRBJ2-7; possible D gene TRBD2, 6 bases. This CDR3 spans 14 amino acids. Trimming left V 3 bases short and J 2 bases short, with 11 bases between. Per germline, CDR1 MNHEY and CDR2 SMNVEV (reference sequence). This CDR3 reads CASSFTEGPYEQYF. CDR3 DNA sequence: TGTGCCAGCAGTTTTACGGAGGGGCCCTACGAGCAGTACTTC.

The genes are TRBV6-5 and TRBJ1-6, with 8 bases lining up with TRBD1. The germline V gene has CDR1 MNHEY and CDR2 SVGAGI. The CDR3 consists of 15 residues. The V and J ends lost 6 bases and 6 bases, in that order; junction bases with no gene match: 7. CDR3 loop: CASSRGDRGNSPLHF. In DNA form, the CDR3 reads TGTGCCAGCAGCCGAGGTGACAGGGGTAATTCACCCCTCCACTTT.

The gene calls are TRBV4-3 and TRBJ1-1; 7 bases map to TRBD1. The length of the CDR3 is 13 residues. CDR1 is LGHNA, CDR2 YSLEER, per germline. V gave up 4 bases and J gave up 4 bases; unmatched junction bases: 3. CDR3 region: CASSLYRGTEAFF. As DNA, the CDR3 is TGCGCCAGCAGCCTGTACAGGGGCACTGAAGCTTTCTTT.

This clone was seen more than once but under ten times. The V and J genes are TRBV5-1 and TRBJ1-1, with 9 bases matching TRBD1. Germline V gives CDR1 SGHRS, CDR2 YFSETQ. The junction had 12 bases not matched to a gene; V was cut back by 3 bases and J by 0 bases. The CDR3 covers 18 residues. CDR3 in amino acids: CASSSNGQGRIMNTEAFF. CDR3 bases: TGCGCCAGCAGCTCAAATGGACAGGGGCGAATCATGAACACTGAAGCTTTCTTT.

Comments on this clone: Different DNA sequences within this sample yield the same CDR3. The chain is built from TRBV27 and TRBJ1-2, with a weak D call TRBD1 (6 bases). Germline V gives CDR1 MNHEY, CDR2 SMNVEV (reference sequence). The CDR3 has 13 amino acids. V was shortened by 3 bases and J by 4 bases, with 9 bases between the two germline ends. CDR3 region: CASSFGRGYGYTF. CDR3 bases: TGTGCCAGCAGTTTTGGCAGGGGCTATGGCTACACCTTC.

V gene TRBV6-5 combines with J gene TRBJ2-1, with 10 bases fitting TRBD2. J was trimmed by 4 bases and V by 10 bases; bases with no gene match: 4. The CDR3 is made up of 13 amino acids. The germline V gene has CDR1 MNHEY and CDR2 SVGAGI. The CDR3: CAIIAGGYNEQFF. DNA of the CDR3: TGTGCCATTATAGCGGGGGGTTACAATGAGCAGTTCTTC.

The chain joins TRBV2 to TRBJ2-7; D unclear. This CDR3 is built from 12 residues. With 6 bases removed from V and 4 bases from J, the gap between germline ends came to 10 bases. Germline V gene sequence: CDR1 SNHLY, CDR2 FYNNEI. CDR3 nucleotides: TGTGCCAGCAGGGCTTTTAAGTACGAGCAGTACTTC. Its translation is CASRAFKYEQYF.

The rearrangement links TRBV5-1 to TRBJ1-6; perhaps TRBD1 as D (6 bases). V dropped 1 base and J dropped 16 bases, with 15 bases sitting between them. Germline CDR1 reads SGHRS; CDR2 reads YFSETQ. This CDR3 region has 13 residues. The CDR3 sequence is CASSLMGTTGLHF. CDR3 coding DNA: TGCGCCAGCAGCTTGATGGGGACAACCGGACTCCACTTT.

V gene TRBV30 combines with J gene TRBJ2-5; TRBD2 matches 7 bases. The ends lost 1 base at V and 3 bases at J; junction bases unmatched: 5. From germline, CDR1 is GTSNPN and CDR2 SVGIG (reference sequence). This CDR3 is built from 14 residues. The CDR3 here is CAWSEGTTKETQYF. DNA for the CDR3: TGTGCCTGGAGTGAAGGGACTACCAAAGAGACCCAGTACTTC.

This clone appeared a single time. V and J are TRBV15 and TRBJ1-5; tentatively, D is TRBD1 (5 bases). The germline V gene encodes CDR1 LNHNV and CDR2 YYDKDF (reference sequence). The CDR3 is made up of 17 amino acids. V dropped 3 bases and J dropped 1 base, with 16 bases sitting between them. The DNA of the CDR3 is TGTGCCACCAGCAGGTCCATGGGGCAACTAAGCAATCAGCCCCAGCATTTT. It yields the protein CATSRSMGQLSNQPQHF.

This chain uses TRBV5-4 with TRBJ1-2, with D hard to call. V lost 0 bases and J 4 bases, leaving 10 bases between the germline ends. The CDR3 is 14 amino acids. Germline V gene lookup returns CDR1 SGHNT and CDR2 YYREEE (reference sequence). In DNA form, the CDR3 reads TGTGCCAGCAGCTTGGAGGCAGACTTCTATGGCTACACCTTC. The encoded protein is CASSLEADFYGYTF. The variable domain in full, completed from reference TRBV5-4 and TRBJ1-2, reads ETGVTQSPTHLIKTRGQQVTLRCSSQSGHNTVSWYQQALGQGPQFIFQYYREEENGRGNFPPRFSGLQFPNYSSELNVNALELDDSALYLCASSLEADFYGYTFGSGTRLTVV.

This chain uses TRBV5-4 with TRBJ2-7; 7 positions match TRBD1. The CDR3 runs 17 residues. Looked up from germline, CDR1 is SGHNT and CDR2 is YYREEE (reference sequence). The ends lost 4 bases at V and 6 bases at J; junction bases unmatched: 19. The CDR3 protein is CASSPEGAGITRGEQYF. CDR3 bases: TGTGCCAGCAGCCCAGAGGGGGCAGGAATAACCCGTGGCGAGCAGTACTTC.

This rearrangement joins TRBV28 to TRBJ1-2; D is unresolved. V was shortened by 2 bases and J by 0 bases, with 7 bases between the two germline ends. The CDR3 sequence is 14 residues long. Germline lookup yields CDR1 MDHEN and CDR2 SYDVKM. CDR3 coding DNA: TGTGCCAGCAGTTTAGGCCTCACTAACTATGGCTACACCTTC. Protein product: CASSLGLTNYGYTF.

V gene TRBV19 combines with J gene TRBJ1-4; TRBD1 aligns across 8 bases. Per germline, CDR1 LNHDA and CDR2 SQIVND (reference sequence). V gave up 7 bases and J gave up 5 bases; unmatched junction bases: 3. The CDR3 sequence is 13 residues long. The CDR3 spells CASTRQGNEKLFF. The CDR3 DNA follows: TGTGCCAGTACTAGACAGGGGAATGAAAAACTGTTTTTT.

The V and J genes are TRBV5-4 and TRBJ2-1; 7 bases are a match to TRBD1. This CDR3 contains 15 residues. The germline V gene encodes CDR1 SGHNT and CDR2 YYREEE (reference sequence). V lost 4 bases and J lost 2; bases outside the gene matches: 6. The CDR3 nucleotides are TGTGCCAGCAGCCCTACCGGGACAGCCTACAATGAGCAGTTCTTC. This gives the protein CASSPTGTAYNEQFF.

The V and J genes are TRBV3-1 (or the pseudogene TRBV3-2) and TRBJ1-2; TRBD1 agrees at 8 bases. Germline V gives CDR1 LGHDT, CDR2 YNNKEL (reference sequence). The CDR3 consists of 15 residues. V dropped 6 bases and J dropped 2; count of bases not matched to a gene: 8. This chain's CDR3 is CASRSDRDYNYGYTF. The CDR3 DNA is TGTGCCAGCAGATCGGACAGGGATTACAACTATGGCTACACCTTC.

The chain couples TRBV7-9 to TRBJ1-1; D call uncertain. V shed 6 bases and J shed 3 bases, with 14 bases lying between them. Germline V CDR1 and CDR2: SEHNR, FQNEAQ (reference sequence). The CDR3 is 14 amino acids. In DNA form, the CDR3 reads TGTGCCAGCAGTTCCGACAATGGCGACACTGAAGCTTTCTTT. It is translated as CASSSDNGDTEAFF.

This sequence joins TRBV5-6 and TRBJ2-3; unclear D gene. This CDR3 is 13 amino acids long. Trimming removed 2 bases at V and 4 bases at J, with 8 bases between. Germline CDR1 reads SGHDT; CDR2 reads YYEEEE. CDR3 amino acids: CASSFPGADTQYF. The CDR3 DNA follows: TGTGCCAGCAGCTTTCCAGGCGCAGATACGCAGTATTTT.

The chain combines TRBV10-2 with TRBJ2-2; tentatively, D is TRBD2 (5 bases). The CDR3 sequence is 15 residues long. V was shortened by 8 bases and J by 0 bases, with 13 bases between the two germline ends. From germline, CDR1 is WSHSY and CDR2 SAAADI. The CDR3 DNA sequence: TGCGCCAGCTCTTGGACTCTCGCGAACACCGGGGAGCTGTTTTTT. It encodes CASSWTLANTGELFF.

CDR3 in DNA: TGTGCCAGCGGAAGAGTAGGGGCGGAGAGCTATGGCTACACCTTC. This encodes CASGRVGAESYGYTF. The chain links TRBV2 to TRBJ1-2; D is possibly TRBD1 (5 bases). Germline CDR1 and CDR2: SNHLY and FYNNEI. The CDR3 runs to 15 residues. V lost 8 bases to trimming and J lost 4 bases, with 20 bases between them.

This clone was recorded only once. CDR3 region: CASSGTVEAFF. CDR3 sequence (DNA): TGTGCCAGCAGCGGGACTGTGGAAGCTTTCTTT. The chain combines TRBV6-2 or TRBV6-3 with TRBJ1-1; a possible D gene is TRBD1 (5 bases). V was cut by 6 bases and J by 8 bases, with 10 bases left in between. CDR3 length: 11 residues. CDR1 MNHEY and CDR2 SVGEGT come from the germline V gene.

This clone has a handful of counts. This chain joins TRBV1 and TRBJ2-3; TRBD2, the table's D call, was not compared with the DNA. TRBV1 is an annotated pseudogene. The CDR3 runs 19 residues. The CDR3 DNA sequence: TGCACCAGCAGCCAAGTAGTGGTAGCGGGGGTGAATAGCACAGATACGCAGTATTTT. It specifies CTSSQVVVAGVNSTDTQYF.

The CDR3 reads CASSISGTGFSRSPYEQYF. DNA of the CDR3: TGTGCCAGTAGTATCTCGGGGACAGGGTTCTCCCGAAGCCCCTACGAGCAGTACTTC. The chain joins TRBV19 to TRBJ2-7; 9 bases map to TRBD1. V trimming: 3 bases; J trimming: 2 bases; junction bases outside the gene matches: 17. Per germline, CDR1 LNHDA and CDR2 SQIVND (reference sequence). The CDR3 has 19 residues.

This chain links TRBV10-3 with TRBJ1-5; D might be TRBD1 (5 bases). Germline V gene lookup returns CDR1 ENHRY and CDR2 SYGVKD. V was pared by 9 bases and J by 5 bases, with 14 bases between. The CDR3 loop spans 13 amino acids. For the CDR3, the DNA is TGTGCCATATCGGACATGGGTCATCAGCCCCAGCATTTT. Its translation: CAISDMGHQPQHF.